The T cell receptor beta chain described here comes from a study of Ad26.COV2.S vaccination and SARS-CoV-2 variants. Of note for this clone: What it binds is unknown.

Notes on the study in general: Reported findings describe substantial breadth in spike-specific CD8+ and CD4+ T cell responses following vaccination.

Assay: immunoSEQ multiplex PCR; the TCRdb copy retains only in-frame clones and omits some. The sample contains about 350,000 clones, about 88% of which appear only once. With V trimmed by 6 bases and J by 8 bases, 16 bases remained unmatched. This CDR3 comprises 16 residues. Germline V CDR1 and CDR2: ENHRY, SYGVKD. Documented treatment: some 20 received Ad26.COV2.S at low or high dose, single or two shots; 5 received placebo; per-sample allocation not given. Specimens were obtained on day 63 following the first vaccine or placebo injection. Sequences were derived from peripheral blood, sampled in a trial of Ad26.COV2.S vaccine versus placebo. This sequence joins TRBV10-3 and TRBJ1-2, with 9 bases lining up with TRBD1. The TCR was taken from a person aged 18-65 years who received the Ad26.COV2.S COVID-19 vaccine or a placebo. The CDR3 region has the DNA TGTGCCATCAGCACCCGGTCTGAAGGACAGGGGATCGGCTACACCTTC. The encoded protein is CAISTRSEGQGIGYTF.